The clone carrying this T cell receptor beta chain has only a few counts. The data derive from a study of blood T cell repertoires in COVID-19. Study-level information: Samples taken during acute and convalescent COVID-19 were collected in the United States, Italy and Spain. T cells, B-cell-depleted T cells, or PBMCs supplied cDNA or gDNA.

In the original analysis: Quantification of nucleated cells was approximated via reference gene primer amplification. Sequenced by immunoSEQ multiplex PCR; TCRdb stores in-frame clones only, minus some. V, J and clone size reflect that table, while D and trimming were determined from the DNA. The sample has about 59,000 clones, roughly 87% seen once. The CDR3 length is 15 residues. This chain uses TRBV21-1 with TRBJ1-1. TRBV21-1 is a pseudogene locus. Sequences were obtained from peripheral blood. The TCR was taken from an elderly man in a cohort sampled during active COVID-19. CDR3 sequence reads: CASSKDRRQNTEAFF. Here the CDR3 DNA reads TGTGCCAGCAGCAAAGATAGGAGGCAGAACACTGAAGCTTTCTTT.